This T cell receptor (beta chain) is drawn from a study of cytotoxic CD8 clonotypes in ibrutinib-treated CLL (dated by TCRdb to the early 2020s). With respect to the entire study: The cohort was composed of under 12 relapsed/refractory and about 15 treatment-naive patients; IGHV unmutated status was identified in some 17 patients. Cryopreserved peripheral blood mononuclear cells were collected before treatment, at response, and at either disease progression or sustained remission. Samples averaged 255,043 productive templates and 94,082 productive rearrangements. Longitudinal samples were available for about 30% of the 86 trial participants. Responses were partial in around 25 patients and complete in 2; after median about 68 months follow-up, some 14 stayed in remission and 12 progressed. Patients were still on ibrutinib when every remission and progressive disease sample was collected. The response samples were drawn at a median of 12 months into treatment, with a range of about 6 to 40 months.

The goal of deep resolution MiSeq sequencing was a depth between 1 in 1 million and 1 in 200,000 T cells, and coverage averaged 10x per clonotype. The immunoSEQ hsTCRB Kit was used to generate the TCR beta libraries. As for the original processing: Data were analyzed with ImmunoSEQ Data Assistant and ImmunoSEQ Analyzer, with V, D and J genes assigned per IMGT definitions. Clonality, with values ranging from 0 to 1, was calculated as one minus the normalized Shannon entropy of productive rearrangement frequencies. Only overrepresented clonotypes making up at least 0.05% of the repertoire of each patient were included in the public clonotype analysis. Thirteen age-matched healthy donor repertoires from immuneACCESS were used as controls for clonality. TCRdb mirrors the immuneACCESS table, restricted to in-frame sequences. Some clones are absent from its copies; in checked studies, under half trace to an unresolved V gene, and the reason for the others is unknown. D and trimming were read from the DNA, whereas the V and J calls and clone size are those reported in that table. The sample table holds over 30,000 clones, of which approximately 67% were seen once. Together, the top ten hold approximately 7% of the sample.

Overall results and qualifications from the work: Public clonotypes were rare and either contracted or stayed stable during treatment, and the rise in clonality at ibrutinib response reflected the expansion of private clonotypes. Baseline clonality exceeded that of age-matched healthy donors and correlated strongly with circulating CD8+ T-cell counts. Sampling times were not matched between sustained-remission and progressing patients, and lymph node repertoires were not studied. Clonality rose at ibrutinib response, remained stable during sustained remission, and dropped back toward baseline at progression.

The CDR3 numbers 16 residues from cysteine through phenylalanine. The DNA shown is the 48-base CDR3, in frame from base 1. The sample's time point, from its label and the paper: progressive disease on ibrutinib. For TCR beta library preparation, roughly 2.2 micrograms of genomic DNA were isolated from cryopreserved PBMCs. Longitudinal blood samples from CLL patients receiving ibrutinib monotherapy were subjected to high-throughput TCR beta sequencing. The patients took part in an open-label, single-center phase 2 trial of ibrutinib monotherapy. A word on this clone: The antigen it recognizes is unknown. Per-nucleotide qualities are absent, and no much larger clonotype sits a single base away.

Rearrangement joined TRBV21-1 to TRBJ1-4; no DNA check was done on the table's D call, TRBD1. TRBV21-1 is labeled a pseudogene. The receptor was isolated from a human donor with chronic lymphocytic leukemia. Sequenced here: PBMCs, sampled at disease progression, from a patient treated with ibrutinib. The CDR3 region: CASSKDPQGRREKLFF. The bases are TGTGCCAGCAGCAAAGATCCGCAGGGTCGGCGAGAAAAACTGTTTTTT.